These 23 T cell receptor beta chains were sequenced from one sample in a study of cytomegalovirus exposure and HLA in healthy donors (TCRdb year 2017). The library was produced with the immunoSEQ multiplex PCR assay. For the multiplex PCR, a mixture combining 60 forward primers for TCR Vbeta segments and 13 reverse primers for TCR Jbeta segments was used. The clones in this table, taken by TCRdb from immuneACCESS, are in-frame only. Not every clone is retained; where verified, under half of the shortfall comes from an unresolved V gene, and the cause of the rest is unknown. For this sample the table gives roughly 120,000 clones, of which roughly three quarters were detected only once. More than 15% of the sample is taken by the ten largest. Sequences were obtained from PBMCs. Every receptor here comes from a man aged 50 to 59 in good health and CMV-seropositive.

There are a few counts of this clone. CDR3 bases: TGTGCCAGCAGCTTAGCCTGGACTAGCTTCTCAGATACGCAGTATTTT. This codes for CASSLAWTSFSDTQYF. The genes are TRBV7-2 and TRBJ2-3; 8 nucleotides agree with TRBD2. The CDR3 is made up of 16 amino acids. Germline CDR1 SGHTA, CDR2 FQGNSA. Trimming cost V 0 bases and J 4 bases; bases outside gene matches: 6. The full variable domain, its missing parts supplied by reference TRBV7-2 and TRBJ2-3, is GAGVSQSPSNKVTEKGKDVELRCDPISGHTALYWYRQSLGQGLEFLIYFQGNSAPDKSGLPSDRFSAERTGGSVSTLTIQRTQQEDSAVYLCASSLAWTSFSDTQYFGPGTRLTVL.

The chain couples TRBV11-2 to TRBJ2-1; 12 bases agree with TRBD2. The CDR3 covers 16 residues. Trimming removed 1 base from V and 6 bases from J; junction bases left unmatched: 4. Germline V CDR1 and CDR2: SGHAT, FQNNGV. The CDR3 nucleotides read TGTGCCAGCAGCTTAGGGCCGACTAGCGGGGGCAATGAGCAGTTCTTC. This translates into CASSLGPTSGGNEQFF. Full variable domain (rest looked up from reference TRBV11-2 and TRBJ2-1): EAGVAQSPRYKIIEKRQSVAFWCNPISGHATLYWYQQILGQGPKLLIQFQNNGVVDDSQLPKDRFSAERLKGVDSTLKIQPAKLEDSAVYLCASSLGPTSGGNEQFFGPGTRLTVL.

V and J are TRBV11-2 and TRBJ2-2; D is perhaps TRBD1 (7 bases). Germline CDR1 SGHAT, CDR2 FQNNGV. The CDR3 covers 15 residues. V shed 5 bases and J shed 4 bases, with 14 bases lying between them. CDR3 coding DNA: TGTGCCAGCAGCGCCGGGACAGCGGGCACCGGGGAGCTGTTTTTT. This sequence encodes CASSAGTAGTGELFF.

The gene calls are TRBV7-9 and TRBJ2-1, with TRBD2 matching over 10 bases. J gave up 8 bases and V 3 bases, and 7 bases lay outside the gene matches. The V gene's germline CDR1 is SEHNR and CDR2 FQNEAQ (reference sequence). This CDR3 has 15 residues. The CDR3 loop is CASSFITSGRDEQFF. As DNA, the CDR3 is TGTGCCAGCAGCTTTATCACAAGCGGGAGGGATGAGCAGTTCTTC. Drawing the rest from reference TRBV7-9 and TRBJ2-1, the complete variable domain is DTGVSQNPRHKITKRGQNVTFRCDPISEHNRLYWYRQTLGQGPEFLTYFQNEAQLEKSRLLSDRFSAERPKGSFSTLEIQRTEQGDSAMYLCASSFITSGRDEQFFGPGTRLTVL.

In its sample, this clone was seen a few times. V and J are TRBV15 and TRBJ2-5; 10 nucleotides agree with TRBD2. Trimming at V came to 2 bases and at J to 2 bases, leaving 2 bases not matched to a gene. The CDR3 is 15 residues long. Germline V gives CDR1 LNHNV, CDR2 YYDKDF (reference sequence). CDR3 amino acids: CATSRRAGGQETQYF. CDR3 DNA: TGTGCCACCAGCAGAAGAGCGGGGGGGCAAGAGACCCAGTACTTC.

The rearrangement uses TRBV20-1 and TRBJ1-2; a weak D match, TRBD1 (6 bases). Trimming removed 6 bases from V and 8 bases from J, with 13 bases in between. CDR1 is DFQATT and CDR2 is SNEGSKA in the germline V gene (reference sequence). The length of the CDR3 is 11 residues. The CDR3 nucleotides are TGCAGTGCCCCCGGGACAAACGGCTACACCTTC. Protein sequence: CSAPGTNGYTF.

V gene TRBV29-1 combines with J gene TRBJ2-3; a weak D match, TRBD1 (6 bases). Germline CDR1 is SQVTM and CDR2 is ANQGSEA. V was cut by 4 bases and J by 1 base, with 6 bases left in between. This CDR3 has 12 residues. The CDR3 loop reads CSVGQGTDTQYF. The CDR3 nucleotides are TGCAGCGTTGGACAGGGCACAGATACGCAGTATTTT.

This clone was detected once. J is TRBJ1-1 and V is TRBV18, with 7 nucleotides matching TRBD1. Germline V lookup: CDR1 KGHSH, CDR2 LQKENI. Trimming removed 4 bases from V and 5 bases from J; junction bases left unmatched: 16. This CDR3 comprises 17 residues. This CDR3 is CASSQDTLANRGTEAFF. The CDR3 DNA sequence: TGTGCCAGCTCACAAGACACTTTAGCAAACAGGGGAACTGAAGCTTTCTTT.

This clone was counted a few times. This chain joins TRBV5-1 and TRBJ2-5; D call uncertain. This CDR3 contains 14 residues. V lost 0 bases to trimming and J lost 1 base, with 7 bases between them. CDR1 is SGHRS and CDR2 is YFSETQ in the germline V gene. The CDR3, as DNA: TGCGCCAGCAGCTTGGATCCAGGCCAAGAGACCCAGTACTTC. The encoded protein is CASSLDPGQETQYF.

This clone was recorded only once. The chain combines TRBV4-3 with TRBJ1-2; TRBD1 agrees at 7 bases. V was clipped by 3 bases and J by 3 bases; unmatched bases: 7. Germline CDR1 is LGHNA and CDR2 is YSLEER. The CDR3 is 15 amino acids. This chain's CDR3 is CASSHTIDRDYGYTF. For the CDR3, the DNA is TGCGCCAGCAGCCATACCATCGACAGGGACTATGGCTACACCTTC.

V is TRBV6-5 and J is TRBJ2-5; D is unclear. V lost 2 bases to trimming and J lost 6 bases, with 13 bases between them. This CDR3 is 14 amino acids long. CDR1 and CDR2 from the germline V gene are MNHEY and SVGAGI. In nucleotides, the CDR3 is TGTGCCAGCAGTTACCTTACTCAATTGAAGACCCAGTACTTC. It translates to CASSYLTQLKTQYF.

CDR3 DNA: TGTGCCAGCAGCAAATTGGTAGCGCCCATTTACAATGAGCAGTTCTTC. Translated, it gives CASSKLVAPIYNEQFF. This rearrangement joins TRBV21-1 to TRBJ2-1; the D call of TRBD2 is as the table states it, not checked on the DNA. TRBV21-1 is flagged as a pseudogene. The CDR3 spans 16 residues.

This sequence joins TRBV6-5 and TRBJ1-6, with D unclear. Trimming cost V 0 bases and J 4 bases, with 10 bases left between them. This CDR3 contains 16 residues. Germline loops: CDR1 MNHEY, CDR2 SVGAGI. The CDR3 is CASSYSGRSYNSPLHF. The CDR3 region has the DNA TGTGCCAGCAGTTACTCGGGCAGAAGTTATAATTCACCCCTCCACTTT.

This clone was detected a few times. The V and J genes are TRBV16 and TRBJ1-1, with TRBD1 matching 9 bases. This CDR3 has 14 amino acids. The germline gives CDR1 KGHSY, CDR2 FQNENV. Trimming removed 4 bases from V and 5 bases from J; junction bases left unmatched: 5. As DNA, the CDR3 is TGTGCCAGCAGCCGACAGGGGGTAAATACTGAAGCTTTCTTT. It translates to CASSRQGVNTEAFF.

The V call is TRBV6-5, the J call TRBJ2-7; no definite D call. CDR3 length: 13 amino acids. Germline V gene sequence: CDR1 MNHEY, CDR2 SVGAGI. The V end was cut by 6 bases, the J end by 0 bases, with 9 bases between. CDR3 sequence: CASRSWSSYEQYF. The CDR3 DNA reads as TGTGCCAGCAGGTCCTGGAGCTCCTACGAGCAGTACTTC.

The J gene is TRBJ2-7, the V gene TRBV5-6; possible D gene TRBD2, 5 bases. Germline values: CDR1 SGHDT, CDR2 YYEEEE. Trimming removed 1 base from V and 2 bases from J, with 10 bases in between. There are 14 residues in the CDR3. CDR3 in amino acids: CASSLSGNPYEQYF. CDR3 nucleotide sequence: TGTGCCAGCAGCTTGTCCGGGAATCCCTACGAGCAGTACTTC.

Within the sample, this clone is medium-sized. The chain has TRBV28 and TRBJ2-7; 8 bases match TRBD2. Germline V gene data show CDR1 as MDHEN and CDR2 as SYDVKM. Germline trimming cut 3 bases from V and 2 bases from J; bases unmatched to any gene: 0. The CDR3 length is 13 residues. The CDR3 bases are TGTGCCAGCAGTTTTAGCGGGACCTACGAGCAGTACTTC. It is translated as CASSFSGTYEQYF.

The chain uses TRBV7-2 and TRBJ2-4; D gene ambiguous. V dropped 4 bases and J dropped 10 bases, with 11 bases sitting between them. Germline V CDR1 and CDR2: SGHTA, FQGNSA. The CDR3 length is 12 residues. CDR3 bases: TGTGCCAGCAGCTCCGAGGCCACAATTCAGTACTTC. This gives the protein CASSSEATIQYF.

The rearrangement joins TRBV6-5 to TRBJ2-1, with D unclear. This CDR3 is 13 amino acids long. Deletions cut 6 bases from V and 6 bases from J, with 12 bases between. Germline V gene lookup returns CDR1 MNHEY and CDR2 SVGAGI. CDR3 coding DNA: TGTGCCAGCAGGCGGATTGGGTCCAATGAGCAGTTCTTC. As protein: CASRRIGSNEQFF.

The chain employs TRBV27 and TRBJ1-5; D gene unclear. Germline V lookup: CDR1 MNHEY, CDR2 SMNVEV (reference sequence). Trimming removed 4 bases from V and 0 bases from J, with 10 bases in between. The CDR3 has 15 amino acids. Here the CDR3 reads CASSSLAASNQPQHF. CDR3 DNA sequence: TGTGCCAGCAGTTCGCTGGCGGCTAGCAATCAGCCCCAGCATTTT.

This clone was detected once. The gene calls are TRBV29-1 and TRBJ2-1, with D perhaps TRBD2 (6 bases). V was pared by 3 bases and J by 10 bases, with 10 bases between. The CDR3 spans 11 residues. Germline CDR1 reads SQVTM; CDR2 reads ANQGSEA. The DNA of the CDR3 is TGCAGCGTTGAGGAGGGATGGGAGCAGTTCTTC. As protein: CSVEEGWEQFF.

The chain is built from TRBV12-5 and TRBJ1-3; weak D call: TRBD1 (6 bases). V lost 4 bases, J lost 1 base, and 8 bases lay in between. This CDR3 comprises 14 residues. CDR1 LGHNT and CDR2 FRNRAP come from the germline V gene. CDR3 region: CASGSQGSGNTIYF. Here the CDR3 DNA reads TGTGCTAGTGGTTCGCAGGGGTCTGGAAACACCATATATTTT.

V is TRBV27 and J is TRBJ2-1; D ambiguous. Germline V lookup: CDR1 MNHEY, CDR2 SMNVEV (reference sequence). V lost 1 base to trimming and J lost 13 bases, with 17 bases between them. This CDR3 comprises 14 residues. CDR3 residues: CASSLLGWSDSQFF. CDR3 sequence (DNA): TGTGCCAGCAGTTTATTGGGTTGGAGCGACTCCCAGTTCTTC.